These T cell receptor beta chains were read from a single sample in a study of blood T cell repertoires in COVID-19. Profiling relied on immunoSEQ multiplex PCR, and the TCRdb table lists in-frame clones only, not all of them. The sample holds hundreds of thousands of clones; about 85% are singletons and the top ten take about 2.5%. The sequencing sample was made of PBMCs or T cells enriched from blood (not recorded which). The receptor set was obtained from a woman in her 50s who had recovered from COVID-19. The CDR3 runs from the conserved cysteine through the conserved F or W. D genes are given only for firm matches. Clone sizes are given selectively: once, few, many, or a class where the clone is expanded.

d_call: -
j_call: TRBJ1-4
cdr3_length: 15
clone_size: -
v_call: TRBV7-8
cdr3_nt: TGTGCCAGCAGCTTAGCGGGCGCAGGGGATGAAAAACTGTTTTTT
cdr3_aa: CASSLAGAGDEKLFF

d_call: TRBD1
j_call: TRBJ2-6
cdr3_length: 15
clone_size: -
v_call: TRBV6-5
cdr3_nt: TGTGCCACCCAGACAGGGGGGGTTGGGGCCAACGTCCTGACTTTC
cdr3_aa: CATQTGGVGANVLTF

d_call: -
j_call: TRBJ1-1
cdr3_length: 15
clone_size: -
v_call: TRBV18
cdr3_nt: TGTGCCAGCTCACCCCACGCGGGAGGGGACACTGAAGCTTTCTTT
cdr3_aa: CASSPHAGGDTEAFF

d_call: TRBD2
j_call: TRBJ2-1
cdr3_length: 14
clone_size: -
v_call: TRBV7-9
cdr3_nt: TGTGCCAGCAGCTTTTTGCTAGCGGGGGCTGAGCAGTTCTTC
cdr3_aa: CASSFLLAGAEQFF

d_call: -
j_call: TRBJ1-1
cdr3_length: 13
clone_size: few
v_call: TRBV30
cdr3_nt: TGTGCCTGGAGGCAACTGTTGAACACTGAAGCTTTCTTT
cdr3_aa: CAWRQLLNTEAFF

d_call: -
j_call: TRBJ1-1
cdr3_length: 15
clone_size: -
v_call: TRBV7-9
cdr3_nt: TGTGCCAGCAGCTTAGCACAGGGCAGGAACACTGAAGCTTTCTTT
cdr3_aa: CASSLAQGRNTEAFF

d_call: TRBD1
j_call: TRBJ1-5
cdr3_length: 14
clone_size: -
v_call: TRBV7-9
cdr3_nt: TGTGCCAGCAGCGTACAGGGGGTGGGTCAGCCCCAGCATTTT
cdr3_aa: CASSVQGVGQPQHF

d_call: TRBD2
j_call: TRBJ2-1
cdr3_length: 18
clone_size: -
v_call: TRBV5-4
cdr3_nt: TGTGCCAGCAGCTCCGGGACTAGCGGGGTTTCGGCCTACAATGAGCAGTTCTTC
cdr3_aa: CASSSGTSGVSAYNEQFF

d_call: -
j_call: TRBJ1-1
cdr3_length: 13
clone_size: -
v_call: TRBV5-1
cdr3_nt: TGCGCCAGCAGCAGGGGGGGCGCGACTGAAGCTTTCTTT
cdr3_aa: CASSRGGATEAFF

d_call: TRBD2
j_call: TRBJ2-1
cdr3_length: 15
clone_size: once
v_call: TRBV18
cdr3_nt: TGTGCCAGCTCACCACCGCTAGCGGGAGGGCCGGGGCAGTTCTTC
cdr3_aa: CASSPPLAGGPGQFF

d_call: TRBD1
j_call: TRBJ2-2
cdr3_length: 16
clone_size: -
v_call: TRBV18
cdr3_nt: TGTGCCAGCTCACCCGGGACAGGGGGCAGAACCGGGGAGCTGTTTTTT
cdr3_aa: CASSPGTGGRTGELFF